This TCR beta chain was found in a study of T cell clonality in common variable immunodeficiency. The study, taken as a whole, reports: Fewer deletions and N-nucleotide insertions were reportedly seen in common variable immunodeficiency TCR beta sequences.

As concerns this clone: Antigen: not known. The CDR3 end falls 3 residues outside the read, so it is completed with the germline J gene.

The protocol was immunoSEQ multiplex PCR, while the TCRdb copy is restricted to in-frame clones and leaves out a portion. The table lists about 42,000 clones, with no singletons. The ends were cut back, 1 base at V and 5 bases at J, with 6 bases in the middle. The CDR3 is 13 residues long. Germline V gene lookup returns CDR1 MNHNS and CDR2 SASEGT. The rearrangement joins TRBV6-1 to TRBJ1-5; D is unclear. The specimen was peripheral blood mononuclear cells. This sequence was found in a human donor with common variable immunodeficiency. This CDR3 reads CASSEGQDQPQHF. The part of the CDR3 DNA that was read is TGTGCCAGCAGTGAAGGGCAAGATCAGCCC.